This T cell receptor (beta chain) was obtained from a study of T cell responses to AZD1222 COVID-19 vaccine. The CDR3 extends over 13 amino acids. Germline CDR1 and CDR2: MNHEY and SMNVEV (reference sequence). The V gene lost 5 bases and the J gene lost 2 bases, with 8 bases spanning the gap. Clones were sequenced by immunoSEQ multiplex PCR, and TCRdb holds only the in-frame ones, with some missing. The sample carries over 100,000 clones, around 90% recorded once. The chain links TRBV27 to TRBJ2-3, with D unclear. The sequencing used peripheral blood, collected on day 0 of AZD1222 vaccination. The TCR originated in an adult in good health. CDR3 sequence (DNA): TGTGCCAGCAGTAACAAGAACACAGATACGCAGTATTTT. This encodes CASSNKNTDTQYF.